This TCR beta chain was documented in a study of T cell changes during pregnancy in multiple sclerosis. The table came from immunoSEQ multiplex PCR; TCRdb's copy has only in-frame clones and leaves some out. The sample yields 40,000 or so clones, 91% seen once. The TCR originated in a female donor with multiple sclerosis, enrolled in a pregnancy study. The source material was CD8+ T cells from peripheral blood mononuclear cells, sampled before pregnancy.

CDR3 amino acids: CASSQEFTGNYGYTF. CDR3 nucleotide sequence: TGCGCCAGCAGCCAAGAGTTTACAGGGAACTATGGCTACACCTTC. The genes are TRBV4-1 and TRBJ1-2; a weak D match, TRBD1 (6 bases). Between the trimmed V and J ends, which lost 0 bases and 2 bases, there was a span of 10 bases. CDR1 is MGHRA and CDR2 is YSYEKL in the germline V gene. This CDR3 spans 15 amino acids.